This T cell receptor beta chain was sequenced in a study of T-cell memory formation after mild COVID-19. Study-wide results and caveats: A second wave expanding day 15 to 37 was CD4+-biased; contracting clones were balanced.

Sample barcodes and UMIs were carried by the TCR alpha and TCR beta cDNA libraries that 5'RACE generated with constant-segment primers. TCRdb redid the calling of the 5' RACE reads with MiXCR, one entry per CDR3 protein. Of around 320,000 distinct CDR3 sequences detected, roughly 13% appear once; the ten largest clones hold around 20%. The CDR3 spans 15 residues. Per the germline V gene, CDR1 is MGHRA and CDR2 is YSYEKL. V lost 1 base, J lost 7 bases, and 5 bases stayed unmatched. Note on this clonotype: Antigen specificity is unknown.

The sequence was obtained from a man younger than 30 who had mild COVID-19 (a few samples of this study predate the infection). Cell type and time point are not known. The rearrangement uses TRBV4-1 and TRBJ2-1; 9 nucleotides align to TRBD2. The sample was PBMCs or a T cell subset sorted from them (not recorded which). Written as DNA, the CDR3 is TGCGCCAGCAGCCAAGGGACTAGCGATAAGAATGAGCAGTTCTTC. Its translation is CASSQGTSDKNEQFF.